The clone carrying this T cell receptor beta chain was observed a few times. Its antigen is still unknown. This entry is derived from a study of beta chain features in type 1 diabetes. General study findings and limits: Moderate yet significant TCRB CDR3 shortening was seen in Type 1 diabetes patients in all four CD4+ subsets. Shorter templates might be favored by PCR, equally in patients and controls. VDJ junctions in type 1 diabetes patients carried more deletions and fewer insertions. Naive, central memory and Treg TCRB repertoires appeared more alike in patients than in healthy donors.

It was via CD45RO/CCR7/CD25/CD127/CD95/CD27 that CD4+ naive, central memory, regulatory and stem cell-like memory cells were sorted. Reverse transcribing all isolated RNA meant expressed TCRB transcripts were sequenced. Clones were read by immunoSEQ multiplex PCR, and TCRdb kept only the in-frame ones, dropping some. Of nearly 700,000 clones in the sample, roughly 12% were seen once. V dropped 5 bases and J dropped 2; count of bases not matched to a gene: 6. CDR1 and CDR2 from the germline V gene are LNHDA and SQIVND (reference sequence). The CDR3 is made up of 16 amino acids. This receptor was obtained from a man younger than 35 with type 1 diabetes. The chain is built from TRBV19 and TRBJ2-1; TRBD2 aligns across 10 bases. Sequenced sample: naive CD4+ T cells from blood. This chain's CDR3 is CASSPRTSGTYNEQFF. CDR3 in DNA: TGTGCCAGTAGTCCACGGACTAGCGGCACCTACAATGAGCAGTTCTTC.